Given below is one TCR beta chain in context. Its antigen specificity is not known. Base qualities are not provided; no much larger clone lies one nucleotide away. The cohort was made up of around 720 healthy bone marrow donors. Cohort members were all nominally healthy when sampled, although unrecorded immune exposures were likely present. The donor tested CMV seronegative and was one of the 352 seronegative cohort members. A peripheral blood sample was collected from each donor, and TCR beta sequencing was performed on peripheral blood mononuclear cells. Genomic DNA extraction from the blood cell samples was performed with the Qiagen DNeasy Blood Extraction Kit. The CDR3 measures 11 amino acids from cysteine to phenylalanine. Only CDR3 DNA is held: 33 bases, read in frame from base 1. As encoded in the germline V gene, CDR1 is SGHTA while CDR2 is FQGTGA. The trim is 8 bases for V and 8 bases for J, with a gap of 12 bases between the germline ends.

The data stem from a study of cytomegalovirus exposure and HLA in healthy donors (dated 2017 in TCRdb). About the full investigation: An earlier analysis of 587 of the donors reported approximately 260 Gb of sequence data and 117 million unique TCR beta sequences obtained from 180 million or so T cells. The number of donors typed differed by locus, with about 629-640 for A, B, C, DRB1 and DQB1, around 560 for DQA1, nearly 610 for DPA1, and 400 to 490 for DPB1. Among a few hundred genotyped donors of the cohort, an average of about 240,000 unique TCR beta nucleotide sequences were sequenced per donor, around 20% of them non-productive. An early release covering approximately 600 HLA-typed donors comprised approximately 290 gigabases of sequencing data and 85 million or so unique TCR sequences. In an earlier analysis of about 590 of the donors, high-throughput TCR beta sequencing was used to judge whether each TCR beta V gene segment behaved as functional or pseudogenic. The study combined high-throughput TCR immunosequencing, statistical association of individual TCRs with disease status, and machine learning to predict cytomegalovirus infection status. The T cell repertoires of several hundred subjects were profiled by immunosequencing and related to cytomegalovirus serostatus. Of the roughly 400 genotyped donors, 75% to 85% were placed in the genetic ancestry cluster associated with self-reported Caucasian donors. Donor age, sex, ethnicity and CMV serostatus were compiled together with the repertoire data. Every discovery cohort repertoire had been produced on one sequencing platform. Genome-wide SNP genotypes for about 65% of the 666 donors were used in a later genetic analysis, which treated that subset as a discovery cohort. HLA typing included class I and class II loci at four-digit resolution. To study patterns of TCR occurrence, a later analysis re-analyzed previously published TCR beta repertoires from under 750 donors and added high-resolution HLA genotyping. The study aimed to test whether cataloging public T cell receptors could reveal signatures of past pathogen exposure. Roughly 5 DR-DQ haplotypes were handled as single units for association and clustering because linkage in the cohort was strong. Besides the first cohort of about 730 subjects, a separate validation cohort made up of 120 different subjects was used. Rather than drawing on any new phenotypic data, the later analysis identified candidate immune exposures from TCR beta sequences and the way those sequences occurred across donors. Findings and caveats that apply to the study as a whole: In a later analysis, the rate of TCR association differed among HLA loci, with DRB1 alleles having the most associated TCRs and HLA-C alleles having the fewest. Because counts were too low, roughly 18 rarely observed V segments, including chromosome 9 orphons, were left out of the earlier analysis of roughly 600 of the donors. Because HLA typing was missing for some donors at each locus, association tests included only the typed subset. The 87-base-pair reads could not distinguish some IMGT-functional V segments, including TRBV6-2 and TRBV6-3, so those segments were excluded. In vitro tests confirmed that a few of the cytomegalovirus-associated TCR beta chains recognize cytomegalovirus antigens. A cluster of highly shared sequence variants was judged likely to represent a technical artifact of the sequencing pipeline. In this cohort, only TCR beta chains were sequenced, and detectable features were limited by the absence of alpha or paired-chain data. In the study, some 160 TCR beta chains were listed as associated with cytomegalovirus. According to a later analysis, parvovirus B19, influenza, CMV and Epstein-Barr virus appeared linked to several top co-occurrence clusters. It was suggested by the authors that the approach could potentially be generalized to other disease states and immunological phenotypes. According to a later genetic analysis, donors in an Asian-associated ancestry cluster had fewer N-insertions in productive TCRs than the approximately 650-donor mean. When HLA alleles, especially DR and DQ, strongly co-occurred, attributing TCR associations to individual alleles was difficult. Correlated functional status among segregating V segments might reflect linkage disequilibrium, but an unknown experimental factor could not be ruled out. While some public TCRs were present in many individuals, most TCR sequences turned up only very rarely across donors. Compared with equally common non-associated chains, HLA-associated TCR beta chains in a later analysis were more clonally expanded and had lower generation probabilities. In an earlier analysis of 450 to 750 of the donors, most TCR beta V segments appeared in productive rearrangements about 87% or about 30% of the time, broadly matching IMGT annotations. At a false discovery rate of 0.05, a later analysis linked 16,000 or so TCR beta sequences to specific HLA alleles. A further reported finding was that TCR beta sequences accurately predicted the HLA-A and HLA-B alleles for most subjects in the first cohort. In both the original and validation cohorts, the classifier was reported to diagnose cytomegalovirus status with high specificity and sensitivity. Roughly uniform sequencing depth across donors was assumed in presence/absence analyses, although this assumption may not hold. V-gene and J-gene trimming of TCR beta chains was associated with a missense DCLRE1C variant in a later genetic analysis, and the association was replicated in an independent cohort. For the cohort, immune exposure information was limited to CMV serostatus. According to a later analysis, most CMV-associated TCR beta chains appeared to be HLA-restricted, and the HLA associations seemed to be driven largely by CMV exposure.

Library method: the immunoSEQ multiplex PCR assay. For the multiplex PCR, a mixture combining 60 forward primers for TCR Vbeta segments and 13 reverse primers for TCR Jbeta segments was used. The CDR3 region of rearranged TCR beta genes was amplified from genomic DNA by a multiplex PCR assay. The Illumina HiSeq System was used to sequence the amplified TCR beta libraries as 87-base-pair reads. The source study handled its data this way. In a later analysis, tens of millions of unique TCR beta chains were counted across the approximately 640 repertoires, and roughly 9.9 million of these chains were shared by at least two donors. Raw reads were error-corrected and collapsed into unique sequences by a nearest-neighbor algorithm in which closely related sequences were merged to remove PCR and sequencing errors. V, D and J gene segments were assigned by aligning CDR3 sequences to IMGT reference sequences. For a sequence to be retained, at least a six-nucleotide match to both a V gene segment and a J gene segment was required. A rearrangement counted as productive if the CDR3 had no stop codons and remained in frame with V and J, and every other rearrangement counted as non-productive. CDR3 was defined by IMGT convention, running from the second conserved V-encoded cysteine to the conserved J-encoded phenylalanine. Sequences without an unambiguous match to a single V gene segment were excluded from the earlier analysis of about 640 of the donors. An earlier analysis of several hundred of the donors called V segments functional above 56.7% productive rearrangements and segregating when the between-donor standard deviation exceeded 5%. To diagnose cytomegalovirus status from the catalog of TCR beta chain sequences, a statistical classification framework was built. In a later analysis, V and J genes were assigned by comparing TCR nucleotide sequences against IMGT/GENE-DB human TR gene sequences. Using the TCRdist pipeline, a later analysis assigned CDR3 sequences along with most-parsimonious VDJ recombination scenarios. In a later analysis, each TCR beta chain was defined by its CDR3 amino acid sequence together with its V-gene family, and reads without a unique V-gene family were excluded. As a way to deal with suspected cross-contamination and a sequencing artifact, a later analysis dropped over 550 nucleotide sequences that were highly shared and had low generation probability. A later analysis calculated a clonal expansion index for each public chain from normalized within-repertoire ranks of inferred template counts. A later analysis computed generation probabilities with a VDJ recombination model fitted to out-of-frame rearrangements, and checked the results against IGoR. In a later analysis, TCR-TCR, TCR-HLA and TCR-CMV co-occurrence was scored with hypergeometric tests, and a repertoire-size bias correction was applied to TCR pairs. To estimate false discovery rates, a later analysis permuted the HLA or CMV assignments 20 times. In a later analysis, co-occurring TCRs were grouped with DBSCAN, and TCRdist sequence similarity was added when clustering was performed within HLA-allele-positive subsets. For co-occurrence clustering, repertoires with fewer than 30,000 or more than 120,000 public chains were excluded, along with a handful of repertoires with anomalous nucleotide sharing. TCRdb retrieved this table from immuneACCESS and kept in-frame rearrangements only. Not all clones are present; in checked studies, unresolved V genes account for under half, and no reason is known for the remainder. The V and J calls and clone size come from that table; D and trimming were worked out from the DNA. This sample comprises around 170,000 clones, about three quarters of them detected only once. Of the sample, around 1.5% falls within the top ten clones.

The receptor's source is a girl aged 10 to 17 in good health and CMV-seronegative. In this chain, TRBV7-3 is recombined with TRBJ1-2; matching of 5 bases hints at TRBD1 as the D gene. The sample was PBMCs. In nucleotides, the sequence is TGTGCCAGCTCGGGGGGGTACGGCTACACCTTC. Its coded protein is CASSGGYGYTF. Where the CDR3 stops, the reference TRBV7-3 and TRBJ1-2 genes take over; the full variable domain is GAGVSQTPSNKVTEKGKYVELRCDPISGHTALYWYRQSLGQGPEFLIYFQGTGAADDSGLPNDRFFAVRPEGSVSTLKIQRTERGDSAVYLCASSGGYGYTFGSGTRLTVV.